This record concerns one T cell receptor beta chain sequence. Its antigen is still unknown. These data are taken from a study of lymphopenia after photon versus proton radiotherapy. Findings of the study overall: After lymphocyte nadir, photon-treated repertoires showed oligoclonal expansion, especially CD8+ Temra. Photon-treated patients lost naive T cells and TCR diversity; proton-treated stayed stable.

The CDR3 spans 15 residues. Germline assignment: CDR1 SEHNR and CDR2 FQNEAQ (reference sequence). V lost 1 base to trimming and J lost 2 bases; unmatched junction nucleotides: 2. The repertoire was sequenced with immunoSEQ multiplex PCR; TCRdb's copy has only in-frame clones and lacks some. In the table there are approximately 170,000 clones, about 85% of which are singletons. The chain employs TRBV7-9 and TRBJ2-1; 7 bases map to TRBD1. This sequence originates from a middle-aged man with gastric cancer. Specimen: peripheral blood, collected from a patient treated with photon-based radiotherapy. The CDR3 sequence: CASSLDRGAYNEQFF. Here the CDR3 DNA reads TGTGCCAGCAGCTTAGACAGGGGAGCCTACAATGAGCAGTTCTTC.